The sequence of this T cell receptor beta chain was determined in a study of blood T cell repertoires in COVID-19. The count of this clone is one. The protocol was immunoSEQ multiplex PCR, while the TCRdb copy is restricted to in-frame clones and leaves out a portion. The sample lists tens of thousands of clones; roughly 85% were seen once. Germline values: CDR1 MNHNY, CDR2 SVGAGI (reference sequence). V gave up 5 bases and J gave up 6 bases; unmatched junction bases: 13. The CDR3 runs to 17 residues. The TCR originated in a woman older than 75 with acute or convalescent COVID-19. V usage is TRBV6-6 and J usage is TRBJ2-2; 9 bases map to TRBD1. The specimen was peripheral blood. CDR3 DNA: TGTGCCAGCAGTCGTAAGAACCCGGGACAGGGCGCCGGGGAGCTGTTTTTT. Residues: CASSRKNPGQGAGELFF.